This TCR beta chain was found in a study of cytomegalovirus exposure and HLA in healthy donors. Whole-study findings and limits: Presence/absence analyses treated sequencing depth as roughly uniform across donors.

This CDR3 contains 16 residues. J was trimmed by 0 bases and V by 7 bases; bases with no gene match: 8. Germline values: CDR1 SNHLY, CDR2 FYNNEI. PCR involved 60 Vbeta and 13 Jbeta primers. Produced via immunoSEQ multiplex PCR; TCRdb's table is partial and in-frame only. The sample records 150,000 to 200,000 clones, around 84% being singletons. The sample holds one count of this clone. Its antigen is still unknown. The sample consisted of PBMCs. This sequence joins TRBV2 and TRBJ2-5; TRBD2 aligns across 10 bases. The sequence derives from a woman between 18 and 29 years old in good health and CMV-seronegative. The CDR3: CASKGTSASYQETQYF. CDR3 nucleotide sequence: TGTGCCAGCAAAGGGACTAGCGCTTCGTACCAAGAGACCCAGTACTTC.